This is a list of T cell receptor beta chains from one sample in a study of T cells in Graves' hyperthyroidism and ophthalmopathy. TCRdb used MiXCR to reprocess the multiplex PCR reads, holding one entry per CDR3 protein. The table shows around 660,000 distinct CDR3 sequences, with about 45% occurring only once. Sequenced sample: peripheral blood or thyroid tissue (not recorded which). These TCRs come from an adult man with Graves' disease, either hyperthyroidism or ophthalmopathy (not recorded which). Each CDR3 is given with its conserved first and last residue. A D gene is named only where the DNA matches it firmly. Not every row has a clone size; where given, it reads once, few, many or a size class.

V	D	size	J	DNA	CDR3
TRBV10-3	-	-	TRBJ1-4	TGTGCCATCACAGCCGGGACGAAACTGTTTTTT	CAITAGTKLFF
TRBV20-1	-	-	TRBJ1-5	TGCAGTGCTAGTAGCCAGTATAGCAATCAGCCCCAGCATTTT	CSASSQYSNQPQHF
TRBV12-3/TRBV12-4	TRBD1	-	TRBJ2-7	TGTGCCAGCATTCCGGGACAGGTAATCTCCTACGAGCAGTACTTC	CASIPGQVISYEQYF
TRBV29-1	-	-	TRBJ1-2	TGCAGTGAAAGGCACGGAGCTAACTATGGCTACACCTTC	CSERHGANYGYTF
TRBV12-3/TRBV12-4	-	many	TRBJ1-1	TGTGCCACCCTACAGGGAGAGGGAAACACTGAAGCTTTCTTT	CATLQGEGNTEAFF
TRBV25-1	TRBD1	many	TRBJ2-7	TGTGCCAGCAGTGAATTCAAGGGGGCTGCGTACGAGCAGTACTTC	CASSEFKGAAYEQYF
TRBV20-1	TRBD2	-	TRBJ2-5	TGCAGTGTCGGGCTAGCGGGAGTTGAGCAGTACTTC	CSVGLAGVEQYF
TRBV7-9	-	many	TRBJ2-7	TGTGCCAGCAGCCCCCCGCCGGGTACCTCCTACGAGCAGTACTTC	CASSPPPGTSYEQYF
TRBV12-3/TRBV12-4	TRBD1	-	TRBJ1-5	TGTGCCAGCAGTTTTGCAGGGACAGGCGATCAGCCCCAGCATTTT	CASSFAGTGDQPQHF
TRBV10-1	-	few	TRBJ2-2	TGCGCCAGCAGTCCAGGGATCGGGGAGCTGTTTTTT	CASSPGIGELFF
TRBV7-6	-	few	TRBJ2-7	TGTGCCAGCAGCGGGGGGACAGCCCTCTACGAGCAGTACTTC	CASSGGTALYEQYF
TRBV2	-	-	TRBJ2-2	TGTGCCAGCAGTGAAGCGACCGGGGAGCTGTTTTTT	CASSEATGELFF
TRBV12-3/TRBV12-4	TRBD1	-	TRBJ1-2	TGTGCCAGCAGTCCTAGACAGGGGGCATTCAGCGGCCACACCTTC	CASSPRQGAFSGHTF
TRBV7-2	TRBD2	-	TRBJ2-7	TGTGCCAGCGGCTTAGGGGAGGGCTCCTACGAGCAGTACTTC	CASGLGEGSYEQYF
TRBV20-1	-	-	TRBJ1-5	TGCAGTGCTAGAAAGCAGGGTTGGAATCAGCCCCAGCATTTT	CSARKQGWNQPQHF
TRBV7-8	-	-	TRBJ1-2	TGTGCCAGCAGCTTCACAAGGCCCGGTGGCTACACCTTC	CASSFTRPGGYTF
TRBV2	-	few	TRBJ1-1	TGTGCCAGCAGACACCTTGGACGCACCGGGAACACTGAAGCTTTCTTT	CASRHLGRTGNTEAFF
TRBV29-1	-	many	TRBJ1-1	TGCAGCGTTGAAGATAGGCCGGTGAACACTGAAGCTTTCTTT	CSVEDRPVNTEAFF
TRBV7-9	-	few	TRBJ1-2	TGTGCCAGCAGCTTGTACGACTCTCGGGAGTATGGCTACACCTTC	CASSLYDSREYGYTF
TRBV7-8	-	-	TRBJ1-6	TGCGCCAGCAGCCAAAATGAGAGGGGCTATAATTCACCCCTCCACTTT	CASSQNERGYNSPLHF
TRBV6-5	-	-	TRBJ1-2	TGTGCCAGCAGTTATTCGCTAATTGTGCGGGACAACACTAACTATGGCTACACCTTC	CASSYSLIVRDNTNYGYTF
TRBV7-6	-	-	TRBJ2-7	TGTGCCAGCAGCCAAGTCACACTTCCCTACGAGCAGTACTTC	CASSQVTLPYEQYF
TRBV2	TRBD1	-	TRBJ1-4	TGTGCCAGCAGTGAAGCAGGGGGCGAGGAAAAACTGTTTTTT	CASSEAGGEEKLFF
TRBV25-1	-	-	TRBJ1-2	TGTGCCAGCAGCCAAGATGGGCACAGGGCAGACTATGGCTACACCTTC	CASSQDGHRADYGYTF
TRBV19	TRBD1	-	TRBJ1-5	TGTGCCAGTAAACTTACAGGGGGCAATCAGCCCCAGCATTTT	CASKLTGGNQPQHF
TRBV10-3	TRBD1	few	TRBJ2-7	TGTGCCAGCAGTTCCGAAGGGGGCGGCGAGCAGTACTTC	CASSSEGGGEQYF
TRBV25-1	TRBD2	-	TRBJ2-3	TGTGCCAGCACTAGGACTAGCGGGCCCACAGATACGCAGTATTTT	CASTRTSGPTDTQYF
TRBV20-1	-	-	TRBJ2-7	TGCAGTGCTGCGGACCTTGGGCGCCGGGGGTACGAGCAGTACTTC	CSAADLGRRGYEQYF
TRBV5-1	-	many	TRBJ2-7	TGCGCCAGCAGCGGTACCGTCAAAGACGGGAGCTCCTACGAGCAGTACTTC	CASSGTVKDGSSYEQYF
TRBV19	TRBD1	many	TRBJ1-2	TGTGCCAGTAGCCTGGACAGGGATAGTGGCTACACCTTC	CASSLDRDSGYTF
TRBV20-1	TRBD2	-	TRBJ2-1	TGCAGTGCTTACGCGGGGGGGACGTACAATGAGCAGTTCTTC	CSAYAGGTYNEQFF
TRBV5-1	-	-	TRBJ1-1	TGCGCCAGCAGCGTCGAATATCTAAGGGACGCTTTCTTT	CASSVEYLRDAFF
TRBV25-1	-	once	TRBJ1-2	TGTGCCAGCGTTGGCCGGGACACCGGATCCTATGGCTACACCTTC	CASVGRDTGSYGYTF
TRBV7-9	TRBD1	-	TRBJ1-4	TGTGCCAGCAGCCCTGGGGACAGGGGGAAACTGTTTTTT	CASSPGDRGKLFF
TRBV5-1	-	-	TRBJ2-2	TGCGCCAGCAGCATGATAGGGCGCGGGGAGCTGTTTTTT	CASSMIGRGELFF
TRBV5-1	-	-	TRBJ1-1	TGCGCCAGCAGTTCCGCCGGGACGTCGAACACTGAAGCTTTCTTT	CASSSAGTSNTEAFF
TRBV7-8	TRBD1	many	TRBJ1-5	TGTGCCAGCAGCGCTCCCTTGGGACAGGGAGGCAATCAGCCCCAGCATTTT	CASSAPLGQGGNQPQHF
TRBV12-3/TRBV12-4	TRBD1	-	TRBJ1-5	TGTGCCAGCAGATACTCCGGGACAGACAATAGCAATCAGCCCCAGCATTTT	CASRYSGTDNSNQPQHF
TRBV10-3	-	-	TRBJ2-7	TGTGCCATCAGTGAGTCAGGGGATTCCCCCTACGAGCAGTACTTC	CAISESGDSPYEQYF
TRBV15	-	-	TRBJ2-7	TGTGCCACCAGCAGAGGCTGGAGAAGCTACGAGCAGTACTTC	CATSRGWRSYEQYF
TRBV5-1	-	many	TRBJ2-7	TGCGCCAGCAGCTTGGCGCCAGGCTACGAGCAGTACTTC	CASSLAPGYEQYF
TRBV20-1	TRBD1	many	TRBJ1-2	TGCAGTGCCACAGACAGGGACTATGGCTACACCTTC	CSATDRDYGYTF
TRBV11-2	-	many	TRBJ1-3	TGTGCCAGCAGCCAGGGAAACACCATATATTTT	CASSQGNTIYF
TRBV20-1	TRBD2	-	TRBJ2-7	TGCAGTGCTGTTAGCGGGGGGAAATACGAGCAGTACTTC	CSAVSGGKYEQYF
TRBV10-2	TRBD1	-	TRBJ2-7	TGCGCCAGTACCTCCGGGACAGGGGCCCACGAGCAGTACTTC	CASTSGTGAHEQYF
TRBV7-9	TRBD1	-	TRBJ2-7	TGTGCCAGCAGCTTTTCTAGACAGGGGCCCTCCTACGAGCAGTACTTC	CASSFSRQGPSYEQYF
TRBV12-3/TRBV12-4	-	few	TRBJ2-7	TGTGCCAGCAGTTTGATCAGCTCCTACGAGCAGTACTTC	CASSLISSYEQYF
TRBV29-1	TRBD1	-	TRBJ1-5	TGCAGCGTACGACAGGGGATGACACGAAATCAGCCCCAGCATTTT	CSVRQGMTRNQPQHF
TRBV7-8	-	few	TRBJ1-2	TGTGCCAGCAGCTTAGGCAAATCCGGCTACACCTTC	CASSLGKSGYTF
TRBV7-8	-	-	TRBJ1-1	TGTGCCAGCATCCTAGCGGGGGGGCGGACTGAAGCTTTCTTT	CASILAGGRTEAFF
TRBV20-1	-	-	TRBJ2-7	TGCAGTGCTAGAGGCCTCCGACGGCGGACGGGCGTCGAGCAGTACTTC	CSARGLRRRTGVEQYF
TRBV5-1	-	few	TRBJ1-2	TGCGCCAGCAGCTCCGGCGGGCAGGAACACTACACCTTC	CASSSGGQEHYTF
TRBV2	TRBD1	-	TRBJ2-7	TGTGCCAGCAGTGAAACTGTGACAGGGGGCATCTACGAGCAGTACTTC	CASSETVTGGIYEQYF
TRBV7-9	-	-	TRBJ1-3	TGTGCCAGCAGCTTGGGGGATCTGAGAAACACCATATATTTT	CASSLGDLRNTIYF
TRBV10-3	-	few	TRBJ1-1	TGTGCCATCAGAGACAATCAGGGCTGGAACACTGAAGCTTTCTTT	CAIRDNQGWNTEAFF
TRBV15	-	-	TRBJ2-7	TGTGCCACCAGCAGAGCGGGGGACTCCTACGAGCAGTACTTC	CATSRAGDSYEQYF
TRBV20-1	-	many	TRBJ1-1	TGCAGTGCTAGAGAGGGACACTCGAACACTGAAGCTTTCTTT	CSAREGHSNTEAFF